This TCR beta chain was profiled in a study of early T cells in non-severe SARS-CoV-2 infection. Study at large: Chains were not paired, and sequencing was done on bulk RNA from unsorted whole blood.

As to this clonotype: Its antigen is undetermined.

Study findings and constraints: The VDJdb matching leaned toward anti-spike CD8 responses and overlooked private and CD4 specificities.

Unique molecular identifiers (one per individual cDNA molecule) were attached. TCRdb ran MiXCR on the 5' RACE reads and lists one entry per CDR3 protein. This table holds 80,000 or so distinct CDR3 sequences, around 11% found once. The CDR3 is 13 residues long. V was trimmed by 4 bases and J by 5 bases, leaving 12 bases between them. Germline assignment: CDR1 LGHDT and CDR2 YNNKEL (reference sequence). The sample in question was whole blood, obtained at baseline. The sequence came from an adult who was a healthcare worker with PCR-confirmed SARS-CoV-2 infection or an uninfected control (not recorded which). The rearrangement uses TRBV3-1 and TRBJ2-7; D is ambiguous. The CDR3 reads CASSLTRNNEQYF. The CDR3 nucleotides read TGTGCCAGCAGCCTGACCCGAAACAACGAGCAGTACTTC.